The 12 T cell receptor beta chains listed next were all sequenced from one sample in a study of post-analysis software for immune sequencing data. Findings and limits, study-wide: There were five TRBV segments more frequent in patients than controls, and TRBV5-6, TRBV5-1 and TRBV20-1 were among them.

These receptors are not linked to any known antigen. Prepared TCR beta cDNA libraries contained unique molecular identifiers. TCRdb recomputed calls from the PCR reads with MiXCR, one row per CDR3 protein. The sample records hundreds of thousands of distinct CDR3 sequences, approximately 38% being singletons. Source material: blood. The receptors originated from a girl aged 2-10 years with multiple sclerosis.

This clonotype has just one count. The V and J genes are TRBV29-1 and TRBJ2-6, with D tentatively TRBD1 or TRBD2 (5 bases each). The CDR3 is made up of 15 amino acids. The V gene lost 6 bases and the J gene lost 0 bases, with 12 bases spanning the gap. Germline CDR1 is SQVTM and CDR2 is ANQGSEA. The chain's CDR3 is CSVGVSSSGANVLTF. For the CDR3, the DNA is TGCAGCGTGGGGGTCAGCTCCTCTGGGGCCAACGTCCTGACTTTC.

This clonotype was counted between two and nine times. This chain links TRBV7-9 with TRBJ2-7; no definite D call. Trimming shortened V by 8 bases and J by 3 bases, and 20 bases separated the two germline ends. CDR3 size: 15 residues. Germline-derived CDR1 and CDR2 are SEHNR and FQNEAQ (reference sequence). The CDR3 loop reads CASARGAEGDYEQYF. The CDR3 DNA is TGTGCCAGCGCGCGAGGTGCCGAAGGAGACTACGAGCAGTACTTC.

The rearrangement uses TRBV5-6 and TRBJ1-2; D unclear. CDR3 size: 15 residues. Germline loops: CDR1 SGHDT, CDR2 YYEEEE. The germline V and J ends were trimmed by 0 bases and 3 bases, with 12 bases remaining between them. CDR3 sequence: CASSLGGSDYYGYTF. The CDR3, as DNA: TGTGCCAGCAGCTTGGGAGGGTCAGACTACTATGGCTACACCTTC.

V and J are TRBV21-1 and TRBJ2-5; the table's D gene call, TRBD2, was not cross checked with the DNA. The J call is in doubt because the DNA end fits TRBJ2-7 better. TRBV21-1 is classified as a pseudogene. This CDR3 spans 15 amino acids. CDR3 coding DNA: TGTGCCAGCAGCAAATGGGATAGCGACTCCTACGAGCAGTACTTC. As protein: CASSKWDSDSYEQYF.

This clonotype appeared a few times. The chain links TRBV9 to TRBJ2-5; D perhaps matches TRBD1 (6 bases). The J call could be wrong; TRBJ2-7 is a better fit for the DNA end. Germline assignment: CDR1 SGDLS and CDR2 YYNGEE. The CDR3 contains 14 residues. The CDR3 coding sequence is TGTGCCAGCAGCGTAGCTCCAGGGGCCTACGAGCAGTACTTC. It codes for CASSVAPGAYEQYF.

This clonotype was seen many times. The V gene is TRBV20-1, the J gene TRBJ2-7; 8 bases map to TRBD1. The CDR3 is 12 amino acids. CDR1 DFQATT and CDR2 SNEGSKA come from the germline V gene (reference sequence). V dropped 7 bases and J dropped 2; count of bases not matched to a gene: 4. CDR3 sequence reads: CSVTGQAYEQYF. CDR3 bases: TGCAGTGTTACGGGACAGGCCTACGAGCAGTACTTC.

V is TRBV7-9 and J is TRBJ2-1; 10 bases map to TRBD2. This CDR3 is built from 14 residues. V lost 5 bases, J lost 4 bases, and 2 bases stayed unmatched. Germline CDR1 reads SEHNR; CDR2 reads FQNEAQ (reference sequence). CDR3 residues: CASSPLAGYNEQFF. CDR3 in DNA: TGTGCCAGCAGCCCACTAGCGGGGTACAATGAGCAGTTCTTC.

V gene TRBV29-1 combines with J gene TRBJ2-1; D is unresolved. Per the germline V gene, CDR1 is SQVTM and CDR2 is ANQGSEA. Trimming left V 2 bases short and J 5 bases short, with 13 bases between. This CDR3 contains 14 residues. CDR3 sequence: CSVEKGSRHNEQFF. The CDR3 DNA sequence: TGCAGCGTTGAAAAGGGATCTCGGCACAATGAGCAGTTCTTC.

The chain employs TRBV4-3 and TRBJ2-1; 9 nucleotides align to TRBD2. The CDR3 covers 15 residues. V lost 1 base, J lost 7 bases, and 5 bases stayed unmatched. Germline CDR1 LGHNA, CDR2 YSLEER. The CDR3: CASSQGSGLANEQFF. CDR3 coding DNA: TGCGCCAGCAGCCAAGGATCAGGACTAGCGAATGAGCAGTTCTTC.

This clonotype was found a few times. V and J are TRBV5-5 and TRBJ2-7; D may be TRBD2 (5 bases). The germline V and J ends were trimmed by 4 bases and 9 bases, with 17 bases remaining between them. Germline V gives CDR1 SGHKS, CDR2 YYEKEE (reference sequence). The CDR3 extends over 13 amino acids. This CDR3 is CASSGTGRGGQYF. The CDR3 region has the DNA TGTGCCAGCAGCGGCACGGGGAGAGGAGGGCAGTACTTC.

This clonotype was counted between two and nine times. V is TRBV7-2 and J is TRBJ1-2; D uncertain. The CDR3 sequence is 12 residues long. Trimming pared 1 base from V and 13 bases from J, leaving 13 bases between. Germline V gives CDR1 SGHTA, CDR2 FQGNSA. In DNA form, the CDR3 reads TGTGCCAGCAGCTTAGTTGGCTCTCTCGGCACCTTC. This gives the protein CASSLVGSLGTF.

The table lists this clonotype with a few counts. CDR3 nucleotides: TGTGCCAGCAGCTATCTCCCGGGGGAGGGCTCCTACGAGCAGTACTTC. This translates into CASSYLPGEGSYEQYF. The genes are TRBV27 and TRBJ2-7, with TRBD2 matching over 7 bases. The ends lost 6 bases at V and 0 bases at J; junction bases unmatched: 11. Per the germline V gene, CDR1 is MNHEY and CDR2 is SMNVEV (reference sequence). This CDR3 contains 16 residues.